This T cell receptor beta chain comes out of a study of identical twins. Regarding the study as a whole: Rather than following the same donors, the conclusions depended on cross-sectional statistical analysis. Zero-insertion analyses might be partly confounded by invariant T cells like MAIT and iNKT.

Regarding this clonotype: Antigen unknown.

Looked up from germline, CDR1 is LNHNV and CDR2 is YYDKDF (reference sequence). V shed 3 bases and J shed 4 bases, with 18 bases lying between them. The CDR3 runs 16 residues. Each cDNA held unique molecular identifiers, and template switching gave it a universal primer site. TCRdb independently ran MiXCR on the 5' RACE reads; one entry per CDR3 protein. The repertoire holds 400,000 to 500,000 distinct CDR3 sequences, with approximately 18% as singletons. The receptor was derived from a man aged 50-60 years in good health. Sample: naive T cells sorted from blood. The chain is built from TRBV15 and TRBJ2-5, with D possibly being TRBD1 (6 bases). CDR3 nucleotides: TGTGCCACCAGCAGTTCTCAGGGGTGGGGGTTAGAGACCCAGTACTTC. Translated, it gives CATSSSQGWGLETQYF.